Listed below are T cell receptor beta chains from one sample, sequenced in a study of T cell repertoires in cytomegalovirus infection. TCRdb re-called the reads with MiXCR, one entry per CDR3 protein. In the table there are about 140,000 distinct CDR3 sequences, roughly 6% of which are singletons. The sequenced sample consisted of PBMCs. Receptors were obtained from a human donor in good health (CMV status not recorded). Some clones in this sample may be carry-over from other donors' samples. Each CDR3 is given with its conserved first and last residue. Each record gives: V gene, clone size, CDR3 length, J gene, D gene, CDR3 DNA, CDR3 protein. D genes are given only for firm matches. Size values are once, few and many counts, or a class for expanded clones, and some rows have none.

v_gene: TRBV7-9
abundance: many
len: 17
j_gene: TRBJ2-7
d_gene: -
CDR3nt: TGTGCCAGCAGCTTAAGGGGGGGCCCCCAAGGGGTTGGCGAGCAGTACTTC
CDR3aa: CASSLRGGPQGVGEQYF

v_gene: TRBV27
abundance: -
len: 15
j_gene: TRBJ1-6
d_gene: -
CDR3nt: TGTGCCAGCAGTCAACAGGTGATGGATAATTCACCCCTCCACTTT
CDR3aa: CASSQQVMDNSPLHF

v_gene: TRBV20-1
abundance: many
len: 11
j_gene: TRBJ1-1
d_gene: -
CDR3nt: TGCAGTGCGAACAGGGAGGCCGAAGCTTTCTTT
CDR3aa: CSANREAEAFF

v_gene: TRBV7-6
abundance: few
len: 15
j_gene: TRBJ1-5
d_gene: -
CDR3nt: TGTGCCAGCAGCTTAACGGGGGGCAGGGATCAGCCCCAGCATTTT
CDR3aa: CASSLTGGRDQPQHF

v_gene: TRBV4-3
abundance: -
len: 15
j_gene: TRBJ2-1
d_gene: -
CDR3nt: TGCGCCAGCAGCCAAGAGTCAGGGGGGGTCGGTGAGCAGTTCTTC
CDR3aa: CASSQESGGVGEQFF

v_gene: TRBV4-3
abundance: many
len: 17
j_gene: TRBJ2-3
d_gene: TRBD2
CDR3nt: TGCGCCAGCAGCCAAGTTGTAGCGGGGGGGCCGACAGATACGCAGTATTTT
CDR3aa: CASSQVVAGGPTDTQYF

v_gene: TRBV3-1
abundance: many
len: 17
j_gene: TRBJ1-1
d_gene: -
CDR3nt: TGTGCCAGCAGCCAAGATCCGGGGAACTTGGTGAACACTGAAGCTTTCTTT
CDR3aa: CASSQDPGNLVNTEAFF

v_gene: TRBV2
abundance: -
len: 15
j_gene: TRBJ2-5
d_gene: -
CDR3nt: TGTGCCAGCAGTGAAGCCTCAGGTTTCCAAGAGACCCAGTACTTC
CDR3aa: CASSEASGFQETQYF

v_gene: TRBV29-1
abundance: -
len: 15
j_gene: TRBJ1-1
d_gene: -
CDR3nt: TGCAGCGCTTCGGTCAGCCCAACAATAAGCACTGAAGCTTTCTTT
CDR3aa: CSASVSPTISTEAFF

v_gene: TRBV28
abundance: few
len: 12
j_gene: TRBJ1-2
d_gene: -
CDR3nt: TGTGCCAGCAGTTTACTTCGAGGTGGCTACACCTTC
CDR3aa: CASSLLRGGYTF

v_gene: TRBV11-2
abundance: many
len: 16
j_gene: TRBJ2-5
d_gene: TRBD2
CDR3nt: TGTGCCAGCAGCTTAGGGGGGGGGGGTTACCAAGAGACCCAGTACTTC
CDR3aa: CASSLGGGGYQETQYF

v_gene: TRBV5-1
abundance: many
len: 13
j_gene: TRBJ1-1
d_gene: -
CDR3nt: TGCGCCAGCAGTCACGGGGCTATGCCTGAAGCTTTCTTT
CDR3aa: CASSHGAMPEAFF

v_gene: TRBV28
abundance: many
len: 13
j_gene: TRBJ1-1
d_gene: -
CDR3nt: TGTGCCAGCAGGGGCCGCGGAGACACTGAAGCTTTCTTT
CDR3aa: CASRGRGDTEAFF